The T cell receptor beta chain described here comes from a study of blood T cell repertoires in COVID-19. TCRdb's copy holds only in-frame clones and misses some; the assay was immunoSEQ multiplex PCR. The sample contains some 140,000 clones, 84% of which appear only once. Germline lookup yields CDR1 LNHDA and CDR2 SQIVND (reference sequence). V shed 4 bases and J shed 3 bases, with 4 bases lying between them. The CDR3 is made up of 12 amino acids. The TCR sequence derives from a human donor in a cohort sampled during active COVID-19. The chain uses TRBV19 and TRBJ2-1; D remains unclear. The sample taken for sequencing was peripheral blood. The CDR3 is CASSTVYNEQFF. The DNA for the CDR3 is TGTGCCAGTAGTACGGTCTACAATGAGCAGTTCTTC. Together with reference TRBV19 and TRBJ2-1, the CDR3 gives the full variable domain: DGGITQSPKYLFRKEGQNVTLSCEQNLNHDAMYWYRQDPGQGLRLIYYSQIVNDFQKGDIAEGYSVSREKKESFPLTVTSAQKNPTAFYLCASSTVYNEQFFGPGTRLTVL.